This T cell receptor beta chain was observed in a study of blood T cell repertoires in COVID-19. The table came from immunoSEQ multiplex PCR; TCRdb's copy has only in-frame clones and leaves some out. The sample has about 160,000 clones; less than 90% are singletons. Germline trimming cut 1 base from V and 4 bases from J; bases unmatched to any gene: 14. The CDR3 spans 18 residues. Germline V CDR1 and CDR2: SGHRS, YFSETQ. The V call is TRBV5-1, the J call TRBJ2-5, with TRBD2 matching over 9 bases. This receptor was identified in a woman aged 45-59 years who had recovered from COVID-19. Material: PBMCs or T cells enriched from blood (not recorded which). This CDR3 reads CASSLKASGMGYGETQYF. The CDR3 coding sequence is TGCGCCAGCAGCTTGAAAGCTAGCGGGATGGGGTACGGAGAGACCCAGTACTTC. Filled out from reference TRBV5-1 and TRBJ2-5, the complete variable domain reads KAGVTQTPRYLIKTRGQQVTLSCSPISGHRSVSWYQQTPGQGLQFLFEYFSETQRNKGNFPGRFSGRQFSNSRSEMNVSTLELGDSALYLCASSLKASGMGYGETQYFGPGTRLLVL.